A selection of T cell receptor beta chains follows, all from one sample in a study of cytomegalovirus exposure and HLA in healthy donors. TCRdb's table, derived via immunoSEQ multiplex PCR, lists solely in-frame clones and lacks some. This table has more than 140,000 clones, 70% to 85% appearing once. The source material was PBMCs. These receptors originate from a woman in her 40s in good health and CMV-seronegative. CDR3s include the opening cysteine and the closing phenylalanine or tryptophan. The order of the fields is CDR3 protein, CDR3 DNA, D gene, V gene, J gene, clone size, CDR3 length. A D gene is named only where the DNA matches it firmly. Some rows mark clone size as missing; the rest say once, few, many or name a class of expanded clone.

cdr3_aa: CASSLAGAGGSYEQYF; cdr3_nt: TGTGCCAGCAGCTTAGCCGGGGCAGGGGGGTCCTACGAGCAGTACTTC; d_call: -; v_call: TRBV7-6; j_call: TRBJ2-7; clone_size: -; cdr3_length: 16
cdr3_aa: CASSLVGENTEAFF; cdr3_nt: TGCGCCAGCAGCTTGGTCGGGGAGAACACTGAAGCTTTCTTT; d_call: -; v_call: TRBV5-1; j_call: TRBJ1-1; clone_size: -; cdr3_length: 14
cdr3_aa: CASSEGTGRNYGYTF; cdr3_nt: TGTGCCAGCAGTGAAGGGACAGGAAGAAACTATGGCTACACCTTC; d_call: TRBD1; v_call: TRBV6-1; j_call: TRBJ1-2; clone_size: once; cdr3_length: 15
cdr3_aa: CASNPLPGQGALPQHF; cdr3_nt: TGTGCCAGTAATCCCTTGCCGGGACAGGGGGCTTTGCCCCAGCATTTT; d_call: TRBD1; v_call: TRBV19; j_call: TRBJ1-5; clone_size: -; cdr3_length: 16
cdr3_aa: CASSLPRDRMGEQYF; cdr3_nt: TGTGCCAGCAGCTTACCCAGGGACAGGATGGGGGAGCAGTACTTC; d_call: TRBD1; v_call: TRBV7-2; j_call: TRBJ2-7; clone_size: few; cdr3_length: 15
cdr3_aa: CASSLEGVGYTF; cdr3_nt: TGTGCCAGCAGTTTAGAGGGGGTTGGCTACACCTTC; d_call: -; v_call: TRBV28; j_call: TRBJ1-2; clone_size: -; cdr3_length: 12
cdr3_aa: CASSLDRYEQYF; cdr3_nt: TGTGCCAGCAGCTTGGACAGGTACGAGCAGTACTTC; d_call: TRBD1; v_call: TRBV11-2; j_call: TRBJ2-7; clone_size: -; cdr3_length: 12
cdr3_aa: CASTYQTVETQYF; cdr3_nt: TGTGCCAGCACTTACCAAACAGTGGAGACCCAGTACTTC; d_call: -; v_call: TRBV7-6; j_call: TRBJ2-5; clone_size: -; cdr3_length: 13
cdr3_aa: CASSRRSSYEQYF; cdr3_nt: TGTGCCAGCAGCCGTCGGAGCTCCTACGAGCAGTACTTC; d_call: -; v_call: TRBV11-3; j_call: TRBJ2-7; clone_size: -; cdr3_length: 13
cdr3_aa: CASSNRDRGTEAFF; cdr3_nt: TGTGCCAGCAGCAACAGGGACAGGGGCACTGAAGCTTTCTTT; d_call: TRBD1; v_call: TRBV7-9; j_call: TRBJ1-1; clone_size: -; cdr3_length: 14
cdr3_aa: CASSSKGNYGYTF; cdr3_nt: TGTGCCAGCAGCTCAAAGGGGAACTATGGCTACACCTTC; d_call: -; v_call: TRBV27; j_call: TRBJ1-2; clone_size: -; cdr3_length: 13
cdr3_aa: CASSPGVLVYNEQFF; cdr3_nt: TGTGCCAGCTCACCCGGGGTGTTGGTTTACAATGAGCAGTTCTTC; d_call: -; v_call: TRBV18; j_call: TRBJ2-1; clone_size: -; cdr3_length: 15
cdr3_aa: CASSGQGANGYTF; cdr3_nt: TGTGCCAGCAGCGGACAGGGGGCTAATGGCTACACCTTC; d_call: TRBD1; v_call: TRBV27; j_call: TRBJ1-2; clone_size: -; cdr3_length: 13
cdr3_aa: CASIVEKNTEAFF; cdr3_nt: TGTGCCAGCATAGTTGAAAAGAACACTGAAGCTTTCTTT; d_call: -; v_call: TRBV2; j_call: TRBJ1-1; clone_size: few; cdr3_length: 13
cdr3_aa: CASSASGRGSYEQYF; cdr3_nt: TGTGCCAGCAGCGCAAGCGGACGGGGATCCTACGAGCAGTACTTC; d_call: -; v_call: TRBV5-6; j_call: TRBJ2-7; clone_size: -; cdr3_length: 15
cdr3_aa: CASSDDKSYEQYF; cdr3_nt: TGTGCCAGCAGCGACGACAAGTCCTACGAGCAGTACTTC; d_call: -; v_call: TRBV7-2; j_call: TRBJ2-7; clone_size: -; cdr3_length: 13
cdr3_aa: CASSGTGFNNSPLHF; cdr3_nt: TGTGCCAGCAGTGGCACAGGGTTTAATAATTCACCCCTCCACTTT; d_call: -; v_call: TRBV6-5; j_call: TRBJ1-6; clone_size: -; cdr3_length: 15
cdr3_aa: CASSLDLRLAGGPVTGELFF; cdr3_nt: TGTGCCAGCAGCTTAGATCTTCGACTAGCGGGAGGGCCGGTCACCGGGGAGCTGTTTTTT; d_call: TRBD2; v_call: TRBV11-2; j_call: TRBJ2-2; clone_size: -; cdr3_length: 20
cdr3_aa: CASSHRAATGTNEKLFF; cdr3_nt: TGCGCCAGCAGCCACCGCGCAGCGACAGGTACTAATGAAAAACTGTTTTTT; d_call: -; v_call: TRBV4-1; j_call: TRBJ1-4; clone_size: few; cdr3_length: 17
cdr3_aa: CASISWQGTGELFF; cdr3_nt: TGTGCCAGTATAAGTTGGCAGGGGACCGGGGAGCTGTTTTTT; d_call: -; v_call: TRBV19; j_call: TRBJ2-2; clone_size: -; cdr3_length: 14
cdr3_aa: CASSTEPAASYGQYF; cdr3_nt: TGTGCCAGCAGCACGGAACCGGCAGCCAGCTACGGGCAGTACTTC; d_call: -; v_call: TRBV7-6; j_call: TRBJ2-5; clone_size: -; cdr3_length: 15
cdr3_aa: CASSPPGTGGWKHGYTF; cdr3_nt: TGTGCCAGCAGCCCTCCCGGGACAGGGGGGTGGAAGCACGGCTACACCTTC; d_call: TRBD1; v_call: TRBV28; j_call: TRBJ1-2; clone_size: -; cdr3_length: 17
cdr3_aa: CASRQNPGTGLYEQYF; cdr3_nt: TGTGCCAGCAGACAAAACCCCGGGACAGGTCTCTACGAGCAGTACTTC; d_call: TRBD1; v_call: TRBV28; j_call: TRBJ2-7; clone_size: -; cdr3_length: 16
cdr3_aa: CASSYSYSRLAVNTGELFF; cdr3_nt: TGTGCCAGCAGCTACTCCTACTCACGACTAGCGGTTAACACCGGGGAGCTGTTTTTT; d_call: TRBD2; v_call: TRBV11-1; j_call: TRBJ2-2; clone_size: -; cdr3_length: 19
cdr3_aa: CASSLNRGSNQPQHF; cdr3_nt: TGTGCCAGCTCACTGAACAGGGGAAGCAATCAGCCCCAGCATTTT; d_call: TRBD1; v_call: TRBV18; j_call: TRBJ1-5; clone_size: -; cdr3_length: 15
cdr3_aa: CASSFTPTIDNEQFF; cdr3_nt: TGTGCCAGCAGCTTTACACCAACAATTGACAATGAGCAGTTCTTC; d_call: -; v_call: TRBV7-3; j_call: TRBJ2-1; clone_size: -; cdr3_length: 15
cdr3_aa: CASRSGQGAYGYTF; cdr3_nt: TGTGCCAGCAGGTCAGGACAGGGGGCTTATGGCTACACCTTC; d_call: TRBD1; v_call: TRBV28; j_call: TRBJ1-2; clone_size: -; cdr3_length: 14
cdr3_aa: CASSPDRNTGELFF; cdr3_nt: TGTGCCAGCTCGCCAGACAGAAACACCGGGGAGCTGTTTTTT; d_call: -; v_call: TRBV18; j_call: TRBJ2-2; clone_size: -; cdr3_length: 14
cdr3_aa: CASSLAGEALPEAFF; cdr3_nt: TGTGCCAGCAGCTTGGCGGGGGAAGCCCTACCTGAAGCTTTCTTT; d_call: -; v_call: TRBV5-6; j_call: TRBJ1-1; clone_size: -; cdr3_length: 15
cdr3_aa: CASSLVGTQNTEAFF; cdr3_nt: TGCGCCAGCAGCTTGGTTGGGACACAGAACACTGAAGCTTTCTTT; d_call: -; v_call: TRBV5-1; j_call: TRBJ1-1; clone_size: -; cdr3_length: 15
cdr3_aa: CASSFGETEAFF; cdr3_nt: TGTGCCAGCAGCTTCGGGGAGACTGAAGCTTTCTTT; d_call: -; v_call: TRBV7-9; j_call: TRBJ1-1; clone_size: -; cdr3_length: 12
cdr3_aa: CASSPNRGRELFF; cdr3_nt: TGTGCCAGCAGCCCGAACAGGGGCCGGGAGCTGTTTTTT; d_call: TRBD1; v_call: TRBV7-2; j_call: TRBJ2-2; clone_size: -; cdr3_length: 13
cdr3_aa: CASSPRAAPFYGYTF; cdr3_nt: TGTGCCAGCAGCCCCCGAGCAGCGCCCTTCTATGGCTACACCTTC; d_call: -; v_call: TRBV9; j_call: TRBJ1-2; clone_size: -; cdr3_length: 15
cdr3_aa: CASSFPPGVKRDSYEQYF; cdr3_nt: TGTGCCAGCAGTTTCCCTCCCGGGGTAAAAAGGGACTCCTACGAGCAGTACTTC; d_call: -; v_call: TRBV28; j_call: TRBJ2-7; clone_size: -; cdr3_length: 18
cdr3_aa: CASTPTFTGRDQPQHF; cdr3_nt: TGTGCCAGTACCCCGACCTTTACAGGGAGGGATCAGCCCCAGCATTTT; d_call: -; v_call: TRBV19; j_call: TRBJ1-5; clone_size: -; cdr3_length: 16
cdr3_aa: CAIERGTEAFF; cdr3_nt: TGTGCCATAGAAAGGGGGACTGAAGCTTTCTTT; d_call: -; v_call: TRBV7-2; j_call: TRBJ1-1; clone_size: once; cdr3_length: 11
cdr3_aa: CASSLSGSGDIQYF; cdr3_nt: TGTGCCAGCAGCCTATCAGGGTCGGGGGACATTCAGTACTTC; d_call: -; v_call: TRBV11-3; j_call: TRBJ2-4; clone_size: once; cdr3_length: 14
cdr3_aa: CASSLFQQETQYF; cdr3_nt: TGTGCCAGCAGTTTATTCCAGCAAGAGACCCAGTACTTC; d_call: -; v_call: TRBV27; j_call: TRBJ2-5; clone_size: -; cdr3_length: 13
cdr3_aa: CASSPSLQETQYF; cdr3_nt: TGCGCCAGCAGCCCAAGCCTCCAAGAGACCCAGTACTTC; d_call: -; v_call: TRBV5-1; j_call: TRBJ2-5; clone_size: -; cdr3_length: 13
cdr3_aa: CASSHSTLAGTYEQYF; cdr3_nt: TGTGCCAGCAGCCATAGCACCCTAGCGGGGACCTACGAGCAGTACTTC; d_call: TRBD2; v_call: TRBV7-6; j_call: TRBJ2-7; clone_size: -; cdr3_length: 16
cdr3_aa: CASSPGGVYGYTF; cdr3_nt: TGTGCCAGCAGTCCGGGGGGGGTCTATGGCTACACCTTC; d_call: -; v_call: TRBV7-3; j_call: TRBJ1-2; clone_size: -; cdr3_length: 13
cdr3_aa: CASGPSPPLLQYF; cdr3_nt: TGTGCTAGTGGCCCCTCGCCGCCCCTACTCCAGTACTTC; d_call: -; v_call: TRBV12-5; j_call: TRBJ2-5; clone_size: -; cdr3_length: 13
cdr3_aa: CASSSQREGMFF; cdr3_nt: TGTGCCAGCAGCTCTCAGCGGGAGGGAATGTTCTTC; d_call: TRBD2; v_call: TRBV7-2; j_call: TRBJ2-1; clone_size: -; cdr3_length: 12
cdr3_aa: CASSHHDRVVQPQHF; cdr3_nt: TGCGCCAGCAGTCATCACGACAGGGTGGTTCAGCCCCAGCATTTT; d_call: TRBD1; v_call: TRBV23-1; j_call: TRBJ1-5; clone_size: -; cdr3_length: 15
cdr3_aa: CASSSGTGIFEQYF; cdr3_nt: TGTGCCAGCAGCTCCGGGACAGGGATTTTCGAGCAGTACTTC; d_call: TRBD1; v_call: TRBV7-2; j_call: TRBJ2-7; clone_size: -; cdr3_length: 14
cdr3_aa: CASSLGPGTGSDQPQHF; cdr3_nt: TGTGCCAGCAGCTTAGGCCCCGGGACAGGGTCTGATCAGCCCCAGCATTTT; d_call: TRBD1; v_call: TRBV11-2; j_call: TRBJ1-5; clone_size: -; cdr3_length: 17
cdr3_aa: CASSLLGTGDYNEQFF; cdr3_nt: TGTGCCAGCAGTTTATTAGGGACAGGGGATTACAATGAGCAGTTCTTC; d_call: TRBD1; v_call: TRBV27; j_call: TRBJ2-1; clone_size: -; cdr3_length: 16
cdr3_aa: CASSQDLWGAGGYTF; cdr3_nt: TGCGCCAGCAGCCAAGATCTGTGGGGCGCAGGTGGCTACACCTTC; d_call: -; v_call: TRBV4-1; j_call: TRBJ1-2; clone_size: -; cdr3_length: 15
cdr3_aa: CASSQGDRVPNSPLHF; cdr3_nt: TGCGCCAGCAGCCAAGGGGACAGGGTGCCTAATTCACCCCTCCACTTT; d_call: TRBD1; v_call: TRBV4-3; j_call: TRBJ1-6; clone_size: -; cdr3_length: 16
cdr3_aa: CATSRDAGETDTQYF; cdr3_nt: TGTGCCACCAGCAGAGATGCAGGGGAAACAGATACGCAGTATTTT; d_call: -; v_call: TRBV15; j_call: TRBJ2-3; clone_size: -; cdr3_length: 15
cdr3_aa: CASSNGQNSGNTIYF; cdr3_nt: TGTGCCAGCAGCAACGGACAAAACTCTGGAAACACCATATATTTT; d_call: -; v_call: TRBV6-5; j_call: TRBJ1-3; clone_size: once; cdr3_length: 15
cdr3_aa: CASSYRLAGGTGELFF; cdr3_nt: TGTGCCAGCAGTTATCGACTAGCGGGAGGGACCGGGGAGCTGTTTTTT; d_call: TRBD2; v_call: TRBV28; j_call: TRBJ2-2; clone_size: -; cdr3_length: 16
cdr3_aa: CASSRDRDTDTQYF; cdr3_nt: TGTGCCAGCAGCCGGGACAGAGACACAGATACGCAGTATTTT; d_call: TRBD1; v_call: TRBV11-3; j_call: TRBJ2-3; clone_size: -; cdr3_length: 14
cdr3_aa: CASSLGENTEAFF; cdr3_nt: TGTGCCAGCAGCTTAGGAGAGAACACTGAAGCTTTCTTT; d_call: -; v_call: TRBV7-2; j_call: TRBJ1-1; clone_size: -; cdr3_length: 13
cdr3_aa: CASTGLAGDNEQFF; cdr3_nt: TGTGCCAGCACGGGACTAGCGGGAGACAATGAGCAGTTCTTC; d_call: TRBD2; v_call: TRBV7-8; j_call: TRBJ2-1; clone_size: -; cdr3_length: 14
cdr3_aa: CASSPGTGGFGYTF; cdr3_nt: TGTGCCAGCAGCCCAGGGACAGGGGGCTTCGGCTACACCTTC; d_call: TRBD1; v_call: TRBV7-9; j_call: TRBJ1-2; clone_size: once; cdr3_length: 14